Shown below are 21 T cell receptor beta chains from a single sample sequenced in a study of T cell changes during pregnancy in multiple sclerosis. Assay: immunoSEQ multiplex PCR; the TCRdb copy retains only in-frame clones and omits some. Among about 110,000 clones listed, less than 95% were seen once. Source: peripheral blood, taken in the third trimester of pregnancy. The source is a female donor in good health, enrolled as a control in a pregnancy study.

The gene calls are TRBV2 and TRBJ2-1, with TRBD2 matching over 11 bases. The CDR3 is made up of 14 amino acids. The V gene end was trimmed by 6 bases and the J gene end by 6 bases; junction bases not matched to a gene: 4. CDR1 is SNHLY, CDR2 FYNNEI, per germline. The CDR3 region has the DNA TGTGCCAGCAGCACTAGCGGGAGCCTCAATGAGCAGTTCTTC. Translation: CASSTSGSLNEQFF.

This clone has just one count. The CDR3 DNA is TGTGCCAGCAGCTCCCGACTAGGGTACACCGGGGAGCTGTTTTTT. Encoded protein: CASSSRLGYTGELFF. V gene TRBV7-3 combines with J gene TRBJ2-2; D perhaps matches TRBD2 (6 bases). The CDR3 is made up of 15 amino acids. Germline V gene sequence: CDR1 SGHTA, CDR2 FQGTGA. V lost 4 bases and J 3 bases, leaving 12 bases between the germline ends.

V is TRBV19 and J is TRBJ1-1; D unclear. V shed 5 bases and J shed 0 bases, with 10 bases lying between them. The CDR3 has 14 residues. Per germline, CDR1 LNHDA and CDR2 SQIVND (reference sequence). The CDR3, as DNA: TGTGCCAGTAGTCGGGTCACAATGAACACTGAAGCTTTCTTT. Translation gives CASSRVTMNTEAFF.

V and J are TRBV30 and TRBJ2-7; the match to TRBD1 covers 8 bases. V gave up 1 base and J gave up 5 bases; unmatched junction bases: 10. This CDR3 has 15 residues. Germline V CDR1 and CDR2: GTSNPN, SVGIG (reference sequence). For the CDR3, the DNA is TGTGCCTGGAGTGCTAGGACAGGGTTTGAGGACGAGCAGTACTTC. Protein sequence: CAWSARTGFEDEQYF.

The CDR3: CASSPSGRDVTGELFF. CDR3 coding DNA: TGTGCCAGCAGCCCCTCTGGCAGGGATGTCACCGGGGAGCTGTTTTTT. The V and J genes are TRBV11-1 and TRBJ2-2, with D tentatively TRBD1 (5 bases). This CDR3 is built from 16 residues. The germline gives CDR1 SGHAT, CDR2 FQDESV (reference sequence). The V end lost 5 bases, the J end lost 4 bases, and 17 bases lay between the germline ends.

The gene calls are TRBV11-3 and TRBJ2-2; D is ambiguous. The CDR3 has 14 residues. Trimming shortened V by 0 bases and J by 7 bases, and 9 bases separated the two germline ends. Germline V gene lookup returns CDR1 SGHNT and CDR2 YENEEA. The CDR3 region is CASSLEQAGGELFF. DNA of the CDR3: TGTGCCAGCAGCTTAGAGCAGGCCGGCGGGGAGCTGTTTTTT.

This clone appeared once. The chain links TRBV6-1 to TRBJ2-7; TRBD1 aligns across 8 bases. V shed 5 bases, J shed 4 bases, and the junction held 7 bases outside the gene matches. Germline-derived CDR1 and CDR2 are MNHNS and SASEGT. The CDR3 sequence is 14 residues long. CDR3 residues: CASSLTGGTYEQYF. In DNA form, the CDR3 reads TGTGCCAGCAGTCTAACAGGGGGGACTTACGAGCAGTACTTC.

The CDR3, as DNA: TGCGCCAGCAGCCAAGTGACCCGACTAGTCAACAATGAGCAGTTCTTC. It is translated as CASSQVTRLVNNEQFF. The chain employs TRBV4-1 and TRBJ2-1, with D perhaps matching TRBD2 (6 bases). Trimming cost V 1 base and J 5 bases, with 15 bases left between them. CDR1 is MGHRA, CDR2 YSYEKL, per germline. The CDR3 consists of 16 residues.

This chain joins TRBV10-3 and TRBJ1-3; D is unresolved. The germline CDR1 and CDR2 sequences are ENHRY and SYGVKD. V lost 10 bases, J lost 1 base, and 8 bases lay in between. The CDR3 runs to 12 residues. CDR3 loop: CATTGSGNTIYF. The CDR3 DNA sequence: TGTGCCACCACCGGGTCTGGAAACACCATATATTTT.

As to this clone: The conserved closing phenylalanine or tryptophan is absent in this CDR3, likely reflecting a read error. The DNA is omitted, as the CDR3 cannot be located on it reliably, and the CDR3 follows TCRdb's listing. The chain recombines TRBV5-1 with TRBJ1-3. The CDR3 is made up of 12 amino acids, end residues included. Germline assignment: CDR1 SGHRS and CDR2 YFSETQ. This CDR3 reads CASSLGRSPRSV.

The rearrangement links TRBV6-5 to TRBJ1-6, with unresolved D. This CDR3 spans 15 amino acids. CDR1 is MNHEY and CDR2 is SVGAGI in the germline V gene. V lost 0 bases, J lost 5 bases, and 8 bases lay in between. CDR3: CASSYSRRDNSPLHF. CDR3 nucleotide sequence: TGTGCCAGCAGTTACTCGCGGCGGGATAATTCACCCCTCCACTTT.

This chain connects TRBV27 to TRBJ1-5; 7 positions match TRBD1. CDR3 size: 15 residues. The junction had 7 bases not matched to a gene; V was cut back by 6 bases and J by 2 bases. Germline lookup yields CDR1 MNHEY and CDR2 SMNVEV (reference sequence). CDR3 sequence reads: CASRQGWEGNQPQHF. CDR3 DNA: TGTGCCAGCAGACAGGGGTGGGAGGGCAATCAGCCCCAGCATTTT.

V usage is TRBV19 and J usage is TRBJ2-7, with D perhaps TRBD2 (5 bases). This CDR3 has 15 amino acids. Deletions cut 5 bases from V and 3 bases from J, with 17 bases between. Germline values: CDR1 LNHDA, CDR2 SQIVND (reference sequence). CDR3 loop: CASSSTKEGRYEQYF. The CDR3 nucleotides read TGTGCCAGTAGTTCGACTAAAGAGGGCCGCTACGAGCAGTACTTC.

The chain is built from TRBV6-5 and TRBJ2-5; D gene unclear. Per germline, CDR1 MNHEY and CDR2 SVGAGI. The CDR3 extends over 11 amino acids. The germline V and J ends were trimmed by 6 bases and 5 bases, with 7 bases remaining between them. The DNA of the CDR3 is TGTGCCAGCAGCTCCGGGGAGACCCAGTACTTC. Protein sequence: CASSSGETQYF.

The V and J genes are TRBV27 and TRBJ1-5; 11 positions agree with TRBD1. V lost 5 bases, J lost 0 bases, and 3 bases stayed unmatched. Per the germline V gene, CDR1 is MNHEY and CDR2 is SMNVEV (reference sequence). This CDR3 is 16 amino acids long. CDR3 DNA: TGTGCCAGCAGTGAGGGGACAGGGGGTAGCAATCAGCCCCAGCATTTT. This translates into CASSEGTGGSNQPQHF.

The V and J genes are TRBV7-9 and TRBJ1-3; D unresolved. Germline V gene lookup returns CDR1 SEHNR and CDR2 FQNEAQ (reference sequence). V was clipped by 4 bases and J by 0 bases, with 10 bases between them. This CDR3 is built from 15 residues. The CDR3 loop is CASSSMGNSGNTIYF. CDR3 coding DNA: TGTGCCAGCAGCTCTATGGGCAACTCTGGAAACACCATATATTTT.

DNA of the CDR3: TGTGCCAGTAGTATAGGAGGGGGCTATGACGCTGAAGCTTTCTTT. Translating gives CASSIGGGYDAEAFF. This chain links TRBV19 with TRBJ1-1; the match to TRBD1 covers 7 bases. V trimming: 1 base; J trimming: 6 bases; junction bases outside the gene matches: 8. This CDR3 is built from 15 residues. Germline V gene lookup returns CDR1 LNHDA and CDR2 SQIVND (reference sequence).

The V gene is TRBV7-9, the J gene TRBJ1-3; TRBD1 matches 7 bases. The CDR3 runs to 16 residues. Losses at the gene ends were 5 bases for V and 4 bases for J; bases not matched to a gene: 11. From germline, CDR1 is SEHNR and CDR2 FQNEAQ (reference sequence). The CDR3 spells CASSTGGAGGGNTIYF. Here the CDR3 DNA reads TGTGCCAGCAGCACCGGAGGGGCAGGGGGGGGAAACACCATATATTTT.

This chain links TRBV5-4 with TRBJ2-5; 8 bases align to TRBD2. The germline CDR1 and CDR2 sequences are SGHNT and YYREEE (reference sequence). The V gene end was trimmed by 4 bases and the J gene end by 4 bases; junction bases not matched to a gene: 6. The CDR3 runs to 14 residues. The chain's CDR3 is CASSPGGGRETQYF. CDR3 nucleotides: TGTGCCAGCAGCCCCGGCGGGGGGAGAGAGACCCAGTACTTC.

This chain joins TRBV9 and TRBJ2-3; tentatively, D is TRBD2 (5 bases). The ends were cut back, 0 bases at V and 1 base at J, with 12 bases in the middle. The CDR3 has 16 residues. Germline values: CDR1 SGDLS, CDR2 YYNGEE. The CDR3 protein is CASSVASRGRTDTQYF. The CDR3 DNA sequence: TGTGCCAGCAGCGTAGCTTCACGGGGTCGCACAGATACGCAGTATTTT. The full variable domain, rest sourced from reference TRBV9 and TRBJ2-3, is DSGVTQTPKHLITATGQRVTLRCSPRSGDLSVYWYQQSLDQGLQFLIQYYNGEERAKGNILERFSAQQFPDLHSELNLSSLELGDSALYFCASSVASRGRTDTQYFGPGTRLTVL.

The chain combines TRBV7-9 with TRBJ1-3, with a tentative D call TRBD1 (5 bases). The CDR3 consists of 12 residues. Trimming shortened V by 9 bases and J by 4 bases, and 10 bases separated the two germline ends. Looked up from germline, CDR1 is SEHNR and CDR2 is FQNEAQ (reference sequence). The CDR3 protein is CASSREGNTIYF. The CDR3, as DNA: TGTGCCAGTAGCAGGGAGGGAAACACCATATATTTT.